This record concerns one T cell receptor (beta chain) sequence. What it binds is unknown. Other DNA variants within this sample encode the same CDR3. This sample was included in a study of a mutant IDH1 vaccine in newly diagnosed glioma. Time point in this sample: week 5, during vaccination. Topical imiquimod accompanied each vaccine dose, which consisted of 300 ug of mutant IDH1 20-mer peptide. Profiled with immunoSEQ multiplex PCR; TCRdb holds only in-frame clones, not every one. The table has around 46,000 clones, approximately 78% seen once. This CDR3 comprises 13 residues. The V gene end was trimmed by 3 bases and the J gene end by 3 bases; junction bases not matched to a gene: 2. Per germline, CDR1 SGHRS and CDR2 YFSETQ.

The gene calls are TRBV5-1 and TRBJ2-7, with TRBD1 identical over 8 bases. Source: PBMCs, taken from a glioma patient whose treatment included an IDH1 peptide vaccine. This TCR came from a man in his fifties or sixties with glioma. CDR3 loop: CASSSGQGYEQYF. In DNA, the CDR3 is TGCGCCAGCAGCTCCGGACAGGGCTACGAGCAGTACTTC.